This T cell receptor (beta chain) appears in the sequencing data of a study of HIV-infected patients and healthy controls (TCRdb year 2014). Inclusive of the bounding cysteine and phenylalanine, the CDR3 is 11 residues long. Of all the DNA, just the CDR3 is kept, 33 bases in frame from base 1. V is shortened by 6 bases, J by 4 bases, and the region joining them spans 6 bases. CDR1 LNHDA and CDR2 SQIVND are derived from the germline V gene (reference sequence). Library preparation used 5' RACE. Sequencing instrument: Illumina MiSeq. TCRdb cleaned the public reads at Q25 with fastp, built clones with MiXCR and kept in-frame beta chains. For every CDR3 protein sequence, its rows merge into one entry that carries the most common genes and DNA. This sample gives around 67,000 distinct CDR3 sequences in total; 16% of them show up just once. The biggest ten clones account for approximately 5% of the sample.

With regard to this clonotype: Its antigen has not been determined. Base-call qualities are not available, and no considerably larger clone is one nucleotide away.

The source material was CD4+ T cells from blood. The clonotype comes from a human donor in good health. The V and J segments used are TRBV19 and TRBJ1-2; TRBD1 is perhaps the D gene, given 5 matching bases. Here the CDR3 is given as CASRRGYGYTF. The DNA sequence is as follows: TGTGCCAGTAGAAGGGGCTATGGCTACACCTTC.